The sequence of this T cell receptor (beta chain) was determined in a study of Ad26.COV2.S vaccination and SARS-CoV-2 variants. Across the study: As a participant in COV1001, the donor was in the Ad26.COV2.S trial arm. Once, or twice with 56 days between doses, Ad26.COV2.S was given intramuscularly.

As regards this clone: Its antigen is unknown.

Regarding treatment: roughly 20 received Ad26.COV2.S at low or high dose, single or two shots; 5 received placebo; per-sample allocation not given. Day 63 after the first vaccine or placebo injection was the time point for sampling. Participants' vaccine, an Ad26 vector, delivered Wuhan-strain SARS-CoV-2 spike. General observations from the study: An underestimation of total T cell responses may have resulted from the TCR breadth and depth analyses.

This CDR3 is 15 amino acids long. From germline, CDR1 is LNHDA and CDR2 SQIVND (reference sequence). V gave up 4 bases and J gave up 4 bases; unmatched junction bases: 6. Only in-frame clones appear in the TCRdb table, and some are missing; sequencing was by immunoSEQ multiplex PCR. The sample has 350,000 to 450,000 clones, roughly 90% seen once; the top ten hold approximately 1.6%. The sequencing used peripheral blood, collected in a trial of Ad26.COV2.S vaccine versus placebo. This chain links TRBV19 with TRBJ2-7, with 11 nucleotides matching TRBD2. This TCR derives from a person aged 18-60 years who received the Ad26.COV2.S COVID-19 vaccine or a placebo. DNA of the CDR3: TGTGCCAGTAGTACCGGGACTAGCGGTTATTACGAGCAGTACTTC. Translating it yields CASSTGTSGYYEQYF.